This T cell receptor (beta chain) comes out of a study of blood T cell repertoires in COVID-19. Study summary: Sources were T cells, B-cell-depleted T cells, or PBMCs; the material itself was cDNA or gDNA.

The germline CDR1 and CDR2 sequences are MNHNS and SASEGT. The CDR3 extends over 15 amino acids. The V segment lost 2 bases and the J segment 3 bases; nucleotides outside the gene matches: 4. Methods used by the authors: Amplification with reference gene primers provided the estimates of nucleated cell counts. Sequencing was performed with immunoSEQ multiplex PCR; in TCRdb, only in-frame clones are kept and a portion is missing. V, J and clone size are those of that table, while D and trimming were read from the DNA. This table holds 200,000 to 250,000 clones, around 85% found once. Worth noting for this clone: Other DNA sequences in this specimen translate into the identical CDR3.

Sequenced input: peripheral blood. This chain connects TRBV6-1 to TRBJ2-7; 10 bases map to TRBD2. The TCR sequence derives from a man aged 55 to 70 with acute or convalescent COVID-19. The CDR3, as DNA: TGTGCCAGCAGTGAACGGGCTAGCGGGAGCTACGAGCAGTACTTC. Amino acid sequence: CASSERASGSYEQYF.